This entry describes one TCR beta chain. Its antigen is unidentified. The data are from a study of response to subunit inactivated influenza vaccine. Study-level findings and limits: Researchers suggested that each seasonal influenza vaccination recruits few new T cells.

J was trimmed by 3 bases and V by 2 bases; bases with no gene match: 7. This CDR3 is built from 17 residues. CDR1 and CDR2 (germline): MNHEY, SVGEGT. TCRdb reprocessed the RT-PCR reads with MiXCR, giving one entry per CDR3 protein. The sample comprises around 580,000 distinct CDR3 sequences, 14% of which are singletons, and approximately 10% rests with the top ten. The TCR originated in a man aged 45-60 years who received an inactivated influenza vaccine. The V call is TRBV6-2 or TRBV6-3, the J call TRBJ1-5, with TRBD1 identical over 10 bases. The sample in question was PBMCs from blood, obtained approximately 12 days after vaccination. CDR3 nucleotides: TGTGCCAGCAGTTACGTCTTCGGGACAGGGGACAATCAGCCCCAGCATTTT. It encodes CASSYVFGTGDNQPQHF.